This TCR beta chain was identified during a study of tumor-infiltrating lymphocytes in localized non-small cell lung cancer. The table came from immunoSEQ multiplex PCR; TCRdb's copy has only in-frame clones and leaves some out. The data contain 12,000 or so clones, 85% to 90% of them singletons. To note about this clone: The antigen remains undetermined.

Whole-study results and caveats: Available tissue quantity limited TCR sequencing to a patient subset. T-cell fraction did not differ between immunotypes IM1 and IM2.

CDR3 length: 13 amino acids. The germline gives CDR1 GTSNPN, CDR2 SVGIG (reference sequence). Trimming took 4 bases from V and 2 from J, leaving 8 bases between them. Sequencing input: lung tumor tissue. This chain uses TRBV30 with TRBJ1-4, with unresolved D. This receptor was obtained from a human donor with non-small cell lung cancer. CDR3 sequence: CAWTSGTNEKLFF. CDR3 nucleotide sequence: TGTGCCTGGACCTCGGGGACTAATGAAAAACTGTTTTTT.